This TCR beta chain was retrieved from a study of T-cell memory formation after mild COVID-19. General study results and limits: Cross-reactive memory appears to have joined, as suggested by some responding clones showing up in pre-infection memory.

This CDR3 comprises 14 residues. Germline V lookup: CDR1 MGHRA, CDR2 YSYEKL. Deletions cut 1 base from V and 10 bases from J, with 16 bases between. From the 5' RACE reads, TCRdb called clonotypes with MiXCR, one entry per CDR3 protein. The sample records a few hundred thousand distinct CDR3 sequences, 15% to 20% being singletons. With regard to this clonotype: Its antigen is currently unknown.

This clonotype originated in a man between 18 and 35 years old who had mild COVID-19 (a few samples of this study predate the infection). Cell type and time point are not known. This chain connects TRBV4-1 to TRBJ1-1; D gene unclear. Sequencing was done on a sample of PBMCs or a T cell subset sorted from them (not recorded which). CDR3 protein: CASSQAIGLIGAFF. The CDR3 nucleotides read TGCGCCAGCAGCCAAGCTATCGGGCTGATTGGAGCTTTCTTT.